These 25 T cell receptor beta chains were all obtained from the same sample, sequenced in a study of T cells in Graves' hyperthyroidism and ophthalmopathy. The source material, RNA transcripts, was used to amplify TCR beta CDR3 regions. First-round RT-PCR with HTBI primers amplified the TCR CDR3 region. TCRdb passed the multiplex PCR reads through MiXCR, listing each CDR3 protein once. The table has roughly 57,000 distinct CDR3 sequences, about 50% seen once. Sequenced input: blood. The receptors come from an older woman with Graves' ophthalmopathy.

The chain uses TRBV11-2 and TRBJ1-5; D may be TRBD1 (5 bases). Trimming took 5 bases from V and 0 from J, leaving 20 bases between them. Germline V gives CDR1 SGHAT, CDR2 FQNNGV. This CDR3 spans 18 amino acids. The CDR3 DNA is TGTGCCAGCAGCGCGGCCTTTGGGGCAGGGTTTAGCAATCAGCCCCAGCATTTT. Protein sequence: CASSAAFGAGFSNQPQHF.

This clonotype occurred many times. CDR3 loop: CASSSRRGTSGNYYEQYF. For the CDR3, the DNA is TGTGCCAGCAGCTCCCGGAGGGGGACTAGCGGAAATTACTACGAGCAGTACTTC. The chain employs TRBV13 and TRBJ2-7; 11 bases are a match to TRBD2. The germline V gene encodes CDR1 PRHDT and CDR2 FYEKMQ (reference sequence). This CDR3 contains 18 residues. V lost 4 bases to trimming and J lost 3 bases; unmatched junction nucleotides: 14.

The CDR3 DNA sequence: TGTGCCAGCAGCTTAGGACAAGGAGAGCAGTACTTC. Translated, it gives CASSLGQGEQYF. The chain uses TRBV11-2 and TRBJ2-7; D uncertain. The germline V gene has CDR1 SGHAT and CDR2 FQNNGV. The CDR3 contains 12 residues. V dropped 1 base and J dropped 7 bases, with 8 bases sitting between them.

As concerns this clonotype: Germline is not matched at one junction end, which may reflect a read error. This chain joins TRBV5-6 and TRBJ2-1; D gene uncertain. The CDR3 spans 11 residues. The germline V gene encodes CDR1 SGHDT and CDR2 YYEEEE. The CDR3 DNA reads as TGTGCCGGCAGCTTGGGCAATGAGCAGTTCTTC. Amino acids: CAGSLGNEQFF.

This clonotype was recorded at least ten times. V usage is TRBV10-2 and J usage is TRBJ1-5; 8 bases map to TRBD1. CDR1 and CDR2 (germline): WSHSY, SAAADI. Unmatched junction bases numbered 9, after V lost 7 bases and J lost 7 bases. The CDR3 runs to 14 residues. The CDR3 here is CASTGQGGSQPQHF. The CDR3, as DNA: TGCGCCAGCACCGGACAGGGTGGTAGCCAGCCCCAGCATTTT.

By share of the sample, this clonotype is medium-sized. The chain employs TRBV24-1 and TRBJ2-7, with D perhaps TRBD1 (6 bases). Germline V CDR1 and CDR2: KGHDR, SFDVKD. The CDR3 extends over 12 amino acids. The V and J ends lost 4 bases and 4 bases respectively, with 7 bases between them. DNA of the CDR3: TGTGCCACCAGTGAGCAGGGGTACGAGCAGTACTTC. This codes for CATSEQGYEQYF.

This clonotype was seen many times. The chain recombines TRBV11-2 with TRBJ2-5; TRBD2 matches at 8 bases. Looked up from germline, CDR1 is SGHAT and CDR2 is FQNNGV. CDR3 size: 16 residues. V was pared by 0 bases and J by 5 bases, with 8 bases of the junction left unmatched. CDR3 in DNA: TGTGCCAGCAGCTTAGATACGGGGGGGCGATCGGAGACCCAGTACTTC. Translating gives CASSLDTGGRSETQYF.

This clonotype showed up many times. The V call is TRBV30, the J call TRBJ2-7; D not resolved. The V gene's germline CDR1 is GTSNPN and CDR2 SVGIG (reference sequence). This CDR3 is built from 12 residues. V was pared by 2 bases and J by 3 bases, with 8 bases between. The CDR3 nucleotides read TGTGCCTGGAGTCCGAATAGCTACGAGCAGTACTTC. It yields the protein CAWSPNSYEQYF. The full variable domain, its missing parts supplied by reference TRBV30 and TRBJ2-7, is SQTIHQWPATLVQPVGSPLSLECTVEGTSNPNLYWYRQAAGRGLQLLFYSVGIGQISSEVPQNLSASRPQDRQFILSSKKLLLSDSGFYLCAWSPNSYEQYFGPGTRLTVT.

This clonotype was found many times. The chain combines TRBV6-5 with TRBJ2-1; 9 bases fit TRBD2. V lost 6 bases, J lost 2 bases, and 5 bases stayed unmatched. The germline V gene has CDR1 MNHEY and CDR2 SVGAGI. The CDR3 extends over 15 amino acids. This CDR3 reads CASSRLADPYNEQFF. In DNA form, the CDR3 reads TGTGCCAGCAGCCGACTAGCGGATCCCTACAATGAGCAGTTCTTC.

This clonotype was seen only once. The chain carries TRBV7-9 and TRBJ2-7; 8 bases line up with TRBD1. Looked up from germline, CDR1 is SEHNR and CDR2 is FQNEAQ (reference sequence). The trim removed 5 bases at V and 3 bases at J, leaving 3 bases unmatched. The CDR3 consists of 13 residues. In DNA form, the CDR3 reads TGTGCCAGCAGCGTCGGGACAGGCTACGAGCAGTACTTC. Its translation is CASSVGTGYEQYF.

This clonotype has ten or more counts. The V and J genes are TRBV20-1 and TRBJ1-5, with D perhaps matching TRBD1 (6 bases). The CDR3 is 14 amino acids. Trimming stripped 0 bases from V and 9 bases from J, with 15 bases between. The V gene's germline CDR1 is DFQATT and CDR2 SNEGSKA (reference sequence). The CDR3 protein is CSARERGRGRPQHF. CDR3 DNA: TGCAGTGCTAGAGAAAGGGGCAGGGGCCGGCCCCAGCATTTT.

This clonotype was seen only once. The chain uses TRBV6-5 and TRBJ2-7; D is uncertain. Germline loops: CDR1 MNHEY, CDR2 SVGAGI. CDR3 length: 11 amino acids. V lost 5 bases to trimming and J lost 6 bases, with 8 bases between them. The CDR3 nucleotides read TGTGCCAGCAGTACGGTCGGCGAGCAGTACTTC. It encodes CASSTVGEQYF.

The J gene is TRBJ2-7, the V gene TRBV7-9; D ambiguous. With 5 bases removed from V and 3 bases from J, the gap between germline ends came to 5 bases. Germline CDR1 SEHNR, CDR2 FQNEAQ (reference sequence). The CDR3 is made up of 11 amino acids. CDR3 sequence reads: CASSPFYEQYF. In DNA form, the CDR3 reads TGTGCCAGCAGCCCCTTCTACGAGCAGTACTTC.

This clonotype was observed at least ten times. The CDR3 nucleotides are TGTGCCTCCGGTAAGGGACTCCAGAGCACTGAAGCTTTCTTT. Protein product: CASGKGLQSTEAFF. V usage is TRBV2 and J usage is TRBJ1-1; TRBD1 is a possible D gene (5 bases). Germline loops: CDR1 SNHLY, CDR2 FYNNEI. The CDR3 spans 14 residues. Trimming removed 11 bases from V and 4 bases from J, with 20 bases in between.

This clonotype has a count of ten or more. V usage is TRBV19 and J usage is TRBJ1-1; D is perhaps TRBD1 (5 bases). Germline CDR1 and CDR2: LNHDA and SQIVND (reference sequence). The CDR3 loop spans 15 amino acids. The CDR3 nucleotides read TGTGCTACAACCGGGGGAAGAGTTACAAACACTGAAGCTTTCTTT. This translates into CATTGGRVTNTEAFF.

In its sample, this clonotype was seen many times. The CDR3: CASSFIRVKTATNYGYTF. The CDR3 DNA follows: TGTGCCAGCAGTTTTATACGTGTTAAGACAGCTACTAACTATGGCTACACCTTC. The genes are TRBV28 and TRBJ1-2, with a tentative D call TRBD1 (5 bases). The CDR3 covers 18 residues. Trimming pared 3 bases from V and 0 bases from J, leaving 20 bases between. From germline, CDR1 is MDHEN and CDR2 SYDVKM.

The V call is TRBV7-2, the J call TRBJ1-1; the match to TRBD1 covers 10 bases. V lost 5 bases, J lost 7 bases, and 13 bases stayed unmatched. CDR1 and CDR2 (germline): SGHTA, FQGNSA. The CDR3 is 16 amino acids. The CDR3 DNA reads TGTGCCAGCAGCAACCGGGACGGACAGGGGGGTAGTGAAGCTTTCTTT. Translation gives CASSNRDGQGGSEAFF.

The V and J genes are TRBV9 and TRBJ2-3; 14 positions agree with TRBD2. Per germline, CDR1 SGDLS and CDR2 YYNGEE. V trimming: 3 bases; J trimming: 1 base; junction bases outside the gene matches: 4. This CDR3 region has 17 residues. For the CDR3, the DNA is TGTGCCAGCAGCGAGGGGACTAGCGGGAGTGGCACAGATACGCAGTATTTT. It yields the protein CASSEGTSGSGTDTQYF.

Ten or more counts support this clonotype. The chain uses TRBV19 and TRBJ2-5, with D possibly called TRBD1 or TRBD2 (5 bases each). The V gene lost 3 bases and the J gene lost 5 bases, with 7 bases spanning the gap. Per the germline V gene, CDR1 is LNHDA and CDR2 is SQIVND (reference sequence). The CDR3 length is 12 residues. CDR3 sequence (DNA): TGTGCCAGTAGTATGGGGACGGAGACCCAGTACTTC. As protein: CASSMGTETQYF.

This clonotype was counted at least ten times. V gene TRBV6-5 combines with J gene TRBJ1-1, with D unresolved. Trimming stripped 5 bases from V and 0 bases from J, with 10 bases between. The germline CDR1 and CDR2 sequences are MNHEY and SVGAGI. CDR3 length: 14 residues. In nucleotides, the CDR3 is TGTGCCAGCAGTGGCCGATCTATGAACACTGAAGCTTTCTTT. It codes for CASSGRSMNTEAFF.

This clonotype has at least ten counts. J is TRBJ2-1 and V is TRBV6-4; 7 bases align to TRBD2. The CDR3 sequence is 16 residues long. Unmatched junction bases numbered 9, after V lost 5 bases and J lost 2 bases. Germline V gives CDR1 MRHNA, CDR2 SNTAGT. The CDR3 region is CASSFPAGPPYNEQFF. CDR3 in DNA: TGTGCCAGCAGTTTTCCAGCGGGGCCCCCCTACAATGAGCAGTTCTTC.

This clonotype has just a few counts. This chain uses TRBV20-1 with TRBJ2-7, with D maybe TRBD1 (6 bases). Germline lookup yields CDR1 DFQATT and CDR2 SNEGSKA (reference sequence). Trimming stripped 6 bases from V and 5 bases from J, with 23 bases between. The CDR3 totals 15 residues. The CDR3 DNA reads TGCAGTGCACCTCGCCGGGACATTATGACCCACGAGCAGTACTTC. It yields the protein CSAPRRDIMTHEQYF.

This clonotype was observed at least ten times. The V call is TRBV7-6, the J call TRBJ2-5; D is uncertain. Trimming removed 4 bases at V and 1 base at J, with 1 base between. CDR1 SGHVS and CDR2 FNYEAQ come from the germline V gene. The length of the CDR3 is 11 residues. CDR3 protein: CASSSQETQYF. The DNA of the CDR3 is TGTGCCAGCAGCTCCCAAGAGACCCAGTACTTC.

This clonotype was detected ten times or more. CDR3 DNA sequence: TGTGCCATCAGTGAGTCTGGGGTCGGGGAGCTGTTTTTT. It codes for CAISESGVGELFF. The gene calls are TRBV10-3 and TRBJ2-2, with unresolved D. The V end was cut by 0 bases, the J end by 7 bases, with 6 bases between. This CDR3 region has 13 residues. CDR1 is ENHRY, CDR2 SYGVKD, per germline.

This clonotype was found many times. This chain uses TRBV12-3 or TRBV12-4 with TRBJ1-6; TRBD1 might be the D (6 bases). The CDR3 sequence is 15 residues long. V was shortened by 7 bases and J by 7 bases, with 17 bases between the two germline ends. In DNA form, the CDR3 reads TGTGCCAGCACCCCCAGGGGCCTCCCAAATTCACCCCTCCACTTT. This encodes CASTPRGLPNSPLHF.